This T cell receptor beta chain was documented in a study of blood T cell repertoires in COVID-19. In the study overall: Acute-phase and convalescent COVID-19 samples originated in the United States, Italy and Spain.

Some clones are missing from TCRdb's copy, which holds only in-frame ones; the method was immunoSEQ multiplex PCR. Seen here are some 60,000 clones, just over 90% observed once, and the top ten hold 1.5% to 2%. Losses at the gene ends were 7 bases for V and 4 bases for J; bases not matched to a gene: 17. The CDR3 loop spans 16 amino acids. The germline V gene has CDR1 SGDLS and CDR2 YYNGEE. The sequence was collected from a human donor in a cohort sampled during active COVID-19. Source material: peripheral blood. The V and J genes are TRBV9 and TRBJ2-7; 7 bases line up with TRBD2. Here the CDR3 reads CASSQLGLAERYEQYF. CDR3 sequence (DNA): TGTGCCAGCTCTCAGTTAGGGCTAGCGGAAAGATACGAGCAGTACTTC.